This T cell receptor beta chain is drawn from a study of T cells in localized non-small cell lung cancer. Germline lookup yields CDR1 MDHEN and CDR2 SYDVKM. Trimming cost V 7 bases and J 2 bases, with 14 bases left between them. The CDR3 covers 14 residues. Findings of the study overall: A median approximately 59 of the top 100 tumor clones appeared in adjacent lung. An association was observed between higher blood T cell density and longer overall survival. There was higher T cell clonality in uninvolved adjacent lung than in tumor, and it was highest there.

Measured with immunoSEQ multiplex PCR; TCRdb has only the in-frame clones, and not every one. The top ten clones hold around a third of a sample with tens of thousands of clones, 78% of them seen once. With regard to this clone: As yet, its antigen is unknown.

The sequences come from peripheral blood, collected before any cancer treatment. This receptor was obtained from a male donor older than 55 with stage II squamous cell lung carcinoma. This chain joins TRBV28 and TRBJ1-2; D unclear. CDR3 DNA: TGTGCCAGCACCAAATCTGGAGTCAACTATGGCTACACCTTC. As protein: CASTKSGVNYGYTF.